The 13 T cell receptor beta chains presented below share a single source sample, sequenced in a study of cytomegalovirus exposure and HLA in healthy donors. A multiplex PCR was run with 60 Vbeta primers and 13 Jbeta primers. Here immunoSEQ multiplex PCR was the method, and the copy in TCRdb shows in-frame clones only, minus some. This sample yields about 160,000 clones, of which 75% to 90% are seen a single time; roughly 1.9% belongs to the top ten. Sequenced input: PBMCs. Receptor source: a human donor in good health.

The CDR3 here is CATSREWDTKETQYF. Here the CDR3 DNA reads TGTGCCACCAGCAGAGAGTGGGACACAAAAGAGACCCAGTACTTC. V is TRBV15 and J is TRBJ2-5, with TRBD1 as a possible D gene (6 bases). Between the trimmed V and J ends, which lost 0 bases and 3 bases, there was a span of 11 bases. This CDR3 has 15 amino acids. The germline V gene has CDR1 LNHNV and CDR2 YYDKDF (reference sequence).

This chain links TRBV5-1 with TRBJ2-7; 7 bases match TRBD1. The junction had 9 bases not matched to a gene; V was cut back by 0 bases and J by 6 bases. This CDR3 region has 15 residues. Germline V gives CDR1 SGHRS, CDR2 YFSETQ. CDR3 in DNA: TGCGCCAGCAGCTTGGCCCTAACAGGGGAAGCCGAGCAGTACTTC. Residues: CASSLALTGEAEQYF.

The chain links TRBV2 to TRBJ2-1, with 10 bases matching TRBD1. This CDR3 comprises 16 residues. Germline CDR1 and CDR2: SNHLY and FYNNEI. V was clipped by 2 bases and J by 3 bases; unmatched bases: 4. The CDR3 sequence: CASSEWGTGVYNEQFF. As DNA, the CDR3 is TGTGCCAGCAGTGAATGGGGGACAGGGGTCTACAATGAGCAGTTCTTC.

This chain links TRBV13 with TRBJ1-2, with 7 bases aligning to TRBD1. The V segment lost 8 bases and the J segment 6 bases; nucleotides outside the gene matches: 9. CDR3 length equals 13 residues. Germline V lookup: CDR1 PRHDT, CDR2 FYEKMQ (reference sequence). The CDR3 nucleotides are TGTGCCAGCCAGACCAGGGGGAGCGATGGCTACACCTTC. Its translation is CASQTRGSDGYTF.

The gene calls are TRBV11-2 and TRBJ1-3; D unresolved. The germline V gene encodes CDR1 SGHAT and CDR2 FQNNGV. This CDR3 has 15 residues. V was clipped by 5 bases and J by 0 bases, with 11 bases between them. The CDR3 loop reads CASSLRGTSGNTIYF. CDR3 nucleotide sequence: TGTGCCAGCAGCCTCAGAGGTACCTCTGGAAACACCATATATTTT.

The chain carries TRBV2 and TRBJ2-5; 9 bases match TRBD2. V shed 5 bases and J 1 base; nucleotides not matched to a gene: 8. Germline V gene lookup returns CDR1 SNHLY and CDR2 FYNNEI. This CDR3 has 16 amino acids. The CDR3 DNA reads as TGTGCCAGCAGTCCTGCTAGCGGGGCACTCCAAGAGACCCAGTACTTC. The encoded protein is CASSPASGALQETQYF.

The chain carries TRBV27 and TRBJ1-1, with 7 bases matching TRBD1. CDR3 length: 14 residues. Germline V gene sequence: CDR1 MNHEY, CDR2 SMNVEV (reference sequence). V gave up 5 bases and J gave up 5 bases; unmatched junction bases: 8. The CDR3 sequence: CASSQQGTGTEAFF. Written as DNA, the CDR3 is TGTGCCAGCAGTCAACAGGGGACTGGGACTGAAGCTTTCTTT.

The chain employs TRBV6-6 and TRBJ2-3; D possibly corresponds to TRBD2 (6 bases). The CDR3 spans 15 residues. V was shortened by 10 bases and J by 9 bases, with 26 bases between the two germline ends. Germline CDR1 and CDR2: MNHNY and SVGAGI (reference sequence). The CDR3 bases are TGTGCCACCCTCTTGAGACTAGGGACCCTAGGGACGCAGTATTTT. It codes for CATLLRLGTLGTQYF.

The V gene is TRBV10-2, the J gene TRBJ1-5, with no clear D. Trimming shortened V by 4 bases and J by 0 bases, and 4 bases separated the two germline ends. The CDR3 has 13 residues. Germline V CDR1 and CDR2: WSHSY, SAAADI. The CDR3 loop reads CASSGHSNQPQHF. CDR3 in DNA: TGCGCCAGCAGTGGGCATAGCAATCAGCCCCAGCATTTT.

This clone turned up a few times. The chain employs TRBV10-3 and TRBJ2-5; no clear D gene. Trimming pared 3 bases from V and 1 base from J, leaving 6 bases between. The V gene's germline CDR1 is ENHRY and CDR2 SYGVKD. The length of the CDR3 is 13 residues. The CDR3 bases are TGTGCCATCAGTGATTACACCCAAGAGACCCAGTACTTC. Translating gives CAISDYTQETQYF.

This clone showed up just a few times. The V gene is TRBV12-5, the J gene TRBJ2-5, with D unresolved. V was trimmed by 6 bases and J by 0 bases, leaving 11 bases between them. Germline CDR1 is LGHNT and CDR2 is FRNRAP. The length of the CDR3 is 14 residues. Written as DNA, the CDR3 is TGTGCTAGTGGCCCCCTTTCGTACCAAGAGACCCAGTACTTC. The encoded protein is CASGPLSYQETQYF.

Points on this clone: Relative to the germline gene, one junction end is altered; a read error may explain this. The rearrangement joins TRBV15 to TRBJ1-4; D is perhaps TRBD1 (6 bases). Germline V gene data show CDR1 as LNHNV and CDR2 as YYDKDF (reference sequence). The CDR3 runs to 16 residues. In DNA, the CDR3 is TGTGCCACCAGCCGAGATGGGGGGGCGTTTAATGAAAAACTGTTTTTT. It is translated as CATSRDGGAFNEKLFF.

This chain connects TRBV11-2 to TRBJ2-7; 9 nucleotides match TRBD1. Trimming took 0 bases from V and 4 from J; bases not matched to a gene: 7. This CDR3 has 16 residues. The V gene's germline CDR1 is SGHAT and CDR2 FQNNGV. CDR3: CASSLEQGQGLYEQYF. CDR3 DNA: TGTGCCAGCAGCTTAGAGCAGGGACAGGGATTGTACGAGCAGTACTTC.